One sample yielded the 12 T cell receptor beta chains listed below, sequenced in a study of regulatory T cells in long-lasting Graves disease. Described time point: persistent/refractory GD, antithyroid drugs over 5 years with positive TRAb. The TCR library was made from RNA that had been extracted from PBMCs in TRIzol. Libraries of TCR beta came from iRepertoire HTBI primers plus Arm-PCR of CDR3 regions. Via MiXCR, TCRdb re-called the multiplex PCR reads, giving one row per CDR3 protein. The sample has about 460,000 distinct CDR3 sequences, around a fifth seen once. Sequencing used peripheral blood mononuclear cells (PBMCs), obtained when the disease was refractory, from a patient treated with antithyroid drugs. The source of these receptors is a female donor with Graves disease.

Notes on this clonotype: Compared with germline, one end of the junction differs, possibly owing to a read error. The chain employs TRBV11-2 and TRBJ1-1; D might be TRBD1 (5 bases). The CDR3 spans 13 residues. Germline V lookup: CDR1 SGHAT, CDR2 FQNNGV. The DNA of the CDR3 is TGTGCCAGCAGCTTATACAGGAACACTGAAGCTCTCTTT. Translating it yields CASSLYRNTEALF.

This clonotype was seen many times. In DNA form, the CDR3 reads TGTGCCAGCAGCCGTACGCCGGGCGAGCAGTACTTC. Translating it yields CASSRTPGEQYF. The chain joins TRBV28 to TRBJ2-7; D gene uncertain. The germline CDR1 and CDR2 sequences are MDHEN and SYDVKM. V lost 6 bases and J lost 6, with 12 bases in between. This CDR3 has 12 amino acids.

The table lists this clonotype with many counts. The CDR3 protein is CASSGSGQGSGANVLTF. The CDR3 nucleotides read TGTGCCAGCAGCGGGAGCGGACAGGGCTCTGGGGCCAACGTCCTGACTTTC. The V call is TRBV28, the J call TRBJ2-6; 8 nucleotides align to TRBD1. CDR3 length: 17 residues. Trimming at V came to 6 bases and at J to 0 bases, leaving 7 bases not matched to a gene. The germline CDR1 and CDR2 sequences are MDHEN and SYDVKM.

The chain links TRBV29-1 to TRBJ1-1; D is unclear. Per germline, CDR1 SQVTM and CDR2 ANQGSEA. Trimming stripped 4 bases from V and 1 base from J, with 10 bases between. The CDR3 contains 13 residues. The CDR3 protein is CSVGRESNTEAFF. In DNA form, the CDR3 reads TGCAGCGTTGGGAGGGAATCGAACACTGAAGCTTTCTTT.

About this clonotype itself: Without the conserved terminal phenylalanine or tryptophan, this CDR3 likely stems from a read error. In DNA, the CDR3 is TGCGCCAGCAGCATTGACAGGGATGGAGAGACCCAGTACCTC. Translation gives CASSIDRDGETQYL. The genes are TRBV5-1 and TRBJ2-5; 7 positions match TRBD1. The CDR3 totals 14 residues. Germline V gene data show CDR1 as SGHRS and CDR2 as YFSETQ. Losses at the gene ends were 4 bases for V and 4 bases for J; bases not matched to a gene: 7.

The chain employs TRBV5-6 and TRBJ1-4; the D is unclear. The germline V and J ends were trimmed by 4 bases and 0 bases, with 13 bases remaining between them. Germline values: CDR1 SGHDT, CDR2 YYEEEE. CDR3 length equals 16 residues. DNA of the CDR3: TGTGCCAGCAGCCCCAGGACCGGCGCAACTAATGAAAAACTGTTTTTT. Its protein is CASSPRTGATNEKLFF.

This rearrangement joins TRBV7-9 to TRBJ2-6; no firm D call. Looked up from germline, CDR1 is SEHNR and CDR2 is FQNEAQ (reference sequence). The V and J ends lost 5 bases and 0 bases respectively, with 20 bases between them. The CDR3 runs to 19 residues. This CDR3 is CASSNLGLGKSSGANVLTF. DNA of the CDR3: TGTGCCAGCAGCAACTTGGGTTTGGGAAAATCCTCTGGGGCCAACGTCCTGACTTTC.

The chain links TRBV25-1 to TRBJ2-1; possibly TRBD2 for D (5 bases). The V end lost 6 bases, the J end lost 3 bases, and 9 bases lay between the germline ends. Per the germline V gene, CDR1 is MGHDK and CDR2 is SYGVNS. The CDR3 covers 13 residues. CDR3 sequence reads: CASRSEGYNEQFF. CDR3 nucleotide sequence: TGTGCCAGCAGATCCGAGGGCTACAATGAGCAGTTCTTC.

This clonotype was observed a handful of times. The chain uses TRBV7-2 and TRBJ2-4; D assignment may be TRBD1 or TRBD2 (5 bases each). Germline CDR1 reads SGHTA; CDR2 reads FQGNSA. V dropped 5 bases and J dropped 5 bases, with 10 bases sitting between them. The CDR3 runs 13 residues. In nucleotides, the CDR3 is TGTGCCAGCAGCACCGGGACCCAAAACATTCAGTACTTC. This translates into CASSTGTQNIQYF. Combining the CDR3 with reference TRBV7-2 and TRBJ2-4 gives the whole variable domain GAGVSQSPSNKVTEKGKDVELRCDPISGHTALYWYRQSLGQGLEFLIYFQGNSAPDKSGLPSDRFSAERTGGSVSTLTIQRTQQEDSAVYLCASSTGTQNIQYFGAGTRLSVL.

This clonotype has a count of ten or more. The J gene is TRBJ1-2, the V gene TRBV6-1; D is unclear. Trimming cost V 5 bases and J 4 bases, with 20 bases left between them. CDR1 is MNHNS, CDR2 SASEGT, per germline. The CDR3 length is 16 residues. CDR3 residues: CASSPYKDAASYGYTF. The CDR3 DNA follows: TGTGCCAGCAGTCCATACAAGGACGCCGCCTCCTATGGCTACACCTTC.

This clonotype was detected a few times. The CDR3 DNA follows: TGCAGCGTTGACACAGGGGCTGAAGCTTTCTTT. It specifies CSVDTGAEAFF. This rearrangement joins TRBV29-1 to TRBJ1-1; 7 bases are shared with TRBD1. Germline V gene lookup returns CDR1 SQVTM and CDR2 ANQGSEA. V trimming: 3 bases; J trimming: 6 bases; junction bases outside the gene matches: 1. There are 11 residues in the CDR3.

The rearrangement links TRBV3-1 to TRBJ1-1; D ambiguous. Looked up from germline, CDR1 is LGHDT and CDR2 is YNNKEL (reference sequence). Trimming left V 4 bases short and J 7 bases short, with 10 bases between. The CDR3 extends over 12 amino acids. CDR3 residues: CASSRTESEAFF. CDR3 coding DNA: TGTGCCAGCAGCCGGACGGAGAGTGAAGCTTTCTTT.